These 16 T cell receptor beta chains share one sample of origin, sequenced in a study of T cell repertoires in cytomegalovirus infection (dated 2019 in TCRdb). Taken with the paper, the label for treatment or condition translates to: in vitro stimulation with specific CMV peptide epitopes to enrich CMV-specific T cells. These TCRs' antigens remain unknown. Sequencer: Illumina HiSeq 1500. TCRdb reworked the public reads: Q25 trimming with fastp, MiXCR clone assembly, productive beta chains retained. A single entry per CDR3 protein holds the most common genes and DNA from its merged rows. The sample table lists 650,000 to 900,000 distinct CDR3 sequences, 32% of them with a count of one. The ten most abundant clones make up around 12% of the sample. The sample consisted of cultured CD8+ T cells from PBMCs, taken from culture after CMV antigen stimulation. These TCRs come from a human donor in good health (CMV status not recorded). Some clones in this sample may be carry-over from other donors' samples.

The table lists this clonotype with many counts. V is TRBV4-1 and J is TRBJ1-3; 8 bases agree with TRBD1. V lost 3 bases to trimming and J lost 2 bases; unmatched junction nucleotides: 15. Germline CDR1 reads MGHRA; CDR2 reads YSYEKL. This CDR3 contains 19 residues. In DNA form, the CDR3 reads TGCGCCAGCAGCCACCCCGGACAGGGTCCCCGCGTAGCTGGAAACACCATATATTTT. Residues: CASSHPGQGPRVAGNTIYF.

This clonotype came up many times. V is TRBV7-2 and J is TRBJ2-1; unclear D gene. The CDR3 covers 16 residues. The V and J ends lost 6 bases and 0 bases respectively, with 15 bases between them. CDR1 is SGHTA and CDR2 is FQGNSA in the germline V gene. In DNA, the CDR3 is TGTGCCAGCAGACCCCCCGAGCGTAGCTCCTACAATGAGCAGTTCTTC. This gives the protein CASRPPERSSYNEQFF.

The rearrangement joins TRBV7-8 to TRBJ1-2, with D tentatively TRBD1 (5 bases). Trimming pared 5 bases from V and 5 bases from J, leaving 18 bases between. Per germline, CDR1 SGHVS and CDR2 FQNEAQ. This CDR3 comprises 15 residues. CDR3 nucleotides: TGTGCCAGCAGCGAGGGCCTTCTAGAGGGGTATGGCTACACCTTC. This translates into CASSEGLLEGYGYTF.

This clonotype was seen a few times. V gene TRBV7-9 combines with J gene TRBJ2-5, with TRBD2 matching 13 bases. Trimming at V came to 3 bases and at J to 2 bases, leaving 3 bases not matched to a gene. Germline V CDR1 and CDR2: SEHNR, FQNEAQ (reference sequence). The CDR3 is made up of 16 amino acids. The chain's CDR3 is CASSFRLAGGQETQYF. DNA of the CDR3: TGTGCCAGCAGCTTCAGACTAGCGGGGGGACAAGAGACCCAGTACTTC.

This clonotype was counted between two and nine times. CDR3 in amino acids: CASSRRISYEQYF. The DNA for the CDR3 is TGTGCCAGCAGTCGACGGATCTCCTACGAGCAGTACTTC. The rearrangement links TRBV27 to TRBJ2-7; D call uncertain. Germline V gene lookup returns CDR1 MNHEY and CDR2 SMNVEV (reference sequence). The CDR3 is 13 residues long. V was cut by 5 bases and J by 0 bases, with 8 bases left in between.

This clonotype was recorded many times. The chain employs TRBV7-2 and TRBJ2-1; D ambiguous. This CDR3 contains 15 residues. V was trimmed by 4 bases and J by 2 bases, leaving 12 bases between them. The V gene's germline CDR1 is SGHTA and CDR2 FQGNSA. The CDR3 sequence: CASSSRATTYNEQFF. CDR3 coding DNA: TGTGCCAGCAGCTCCCGGGCCACAACCTACAATGAGCAGTTCTTC.

The J gene is TRBJ2-5, the V gene TRBV12-3 or TRBV12-4; 10 nucleotides match TRBD2. V shed 7 bases, J shed 2 bases, and the junction held 4 bases outside the gene matches. The CDR3 extends over 14 amino acids. The CDR3 spells CASNLAGEQETQYF. As DNA, the CDR3 is TGTGCCAGCAACCTAGCGGGGGAGCAAGAGACCCAGTACTTC.

This clonotype was detected only a few times. V usage is TRBV6-6 and J usage is TRBJ1-5; D call uncertain. This CDR3 is 13 amino acids long. V was trimmed by 2 bases and J by 7 bases, leaving 9 bases between them. Germline-derived CDR1 and CDR2 are MNHNY and SVGAGI (reference sequence). Here the CDR3 reads CASSYVAGQPQHF. The CDR3 DNA sequence: TGTGCCAGCAGTTACGTCGCGGGGCAGCCCCAGCATTTT.

At least ten counts were recorded for this clonotype. The genes are TRBV6-6 and TRBJ2-2, with D uncertain. Trimming left V 6 bases short and J 4 bases short, with 9 bases between. Germline V gives CDR1 MNHNY, CDR2 SVGAGI (reference sequence). The CDR3 extends over 13 amino acids. This CDR3 reads CASRFDGTGELFF. In DNA form, the CDR3 reads TGTGCCAGCAGATTCGACGGCACCGGGGAGCTGTTTTTT.

About this clonotype itself: The junction does not match germline at one end; this may be a read error. The chain uses TRBV4-1 and TRBJ2-2; tentatively, D is TRBD1 (6 bases). This CDR3 is 16 amino acids long. The V gene's germline CDR1 is MGHRA and CDR2 YSYEKL. The CDR3: CASNQGDTSNTGELFF. The CDR3 DNA sequence: TGCGCCAGCAACCAAGGGGACACCTCGAACACCGGGGAGCTGTTTTTT.

This clonotype has a handful of counts. The CDR3 reads CASSSVGIGTGRRGYTF. DNA of the CDR3: TGTGCCAGCAGTTCGGTGGGGATTGGGACAGGGAGGAGAGGCTACACCTTC. The chain is built from TRBV6-1 and TRBJ1-2, with 9 bases identical to TRBD1. The CDR3 totals 17 residues. In germline, CDR1 is MNHNS, CDR2 SASEGT. The V and J ends lost 5 bases and 8 bases, in that order; junction bases with no gene match: 18.

This clonotype occurred a few times. The chain links TRBV5-4 to TRBJ2-7; 7 positions match TRBD1. The J segment lost 2 bases and the V segment lost 2 bases, leaving 7 bases of the junction unmatched. CDR1 is SGHNT, CDR2 YYREEE, per germline (reference sequence). This CDR3 is 15 amino acids long. CDR3: CASSLKTGSPYEQYF. CDR3 nucleotide sequence: TGTGCCAGCAGCTTAAAGACAGGGTCCCCCTACGAGCAGTACTTC.

The chain carries TRBV20-1 and TRBJ2-2; 8 nucleotides align to TRBD1. CDR3 length: 15 amino acids. Germline V gene sequence: CDR1 DFQATT, CDR2 SNEGSKA (reference sequence). After removal of 7 bases from V and 3 bases from J, the junction contained 10 bases not matched to a gene. The CDR3 reads CSVNPRGQYTGELFF. The CDR3 region has the DNA TGCAGTGTTAACCCCAGGGGGCAGTACACCGGGGAGCTGTTTTTT.

This sequence joins TRBV24-1 and TRBJ2-2; 7 bases fit TRBD1. The CDR3 extends over 16 amino acids. Germline CDR1 reads KGHDR; CDR2 reads SFDVKD. With 2 bases clipped from V and 6 bases from J, the junction kept 8 bases outside the gene matches. The DNA of the CDR3 is TGTGCCACCAGTGATTGGCGACAGGGCGAGGCCGGGGAGCTGTTTTTT. Translation gives CATSDWRQGEAGELFF.

This clonotype was counted many times. The chain joins TRBV24-1 to TRBJ2-1; no clear D gene. The CDR3 runs to 20 residues. V lost 1 base, J lost 2 bases, and 23 bases lay in between. Germline lookup yields CDR1 KGHDR and CDR2 SFDVKD. The CDR3 nucleotides are TGTGCCACCAGTGATTTCCCCACCACTAAAGACGGAGACCCCTACAATGAGCAGTTCTTC. This encodes CATSDFPTTKDGDPYNEQFF.

J is TRBJ2-2 and V is TRBV7-6, with 8 bases fitting TRBD2. With V trimmed by 3 bases and J by 6 bases, 3 bases remained unmatched. The CDR3 runs to 14 residues. Per germline, CDR1 SGHVS and CDR2 FNYEAQ. The CDR3 loop is CASSFGGEAGELFF. The DNA for the CDR3 is TGTGCCAGCAGCTTCGGGGGGGAGGCCGGGGAGCTGTTTTTT.